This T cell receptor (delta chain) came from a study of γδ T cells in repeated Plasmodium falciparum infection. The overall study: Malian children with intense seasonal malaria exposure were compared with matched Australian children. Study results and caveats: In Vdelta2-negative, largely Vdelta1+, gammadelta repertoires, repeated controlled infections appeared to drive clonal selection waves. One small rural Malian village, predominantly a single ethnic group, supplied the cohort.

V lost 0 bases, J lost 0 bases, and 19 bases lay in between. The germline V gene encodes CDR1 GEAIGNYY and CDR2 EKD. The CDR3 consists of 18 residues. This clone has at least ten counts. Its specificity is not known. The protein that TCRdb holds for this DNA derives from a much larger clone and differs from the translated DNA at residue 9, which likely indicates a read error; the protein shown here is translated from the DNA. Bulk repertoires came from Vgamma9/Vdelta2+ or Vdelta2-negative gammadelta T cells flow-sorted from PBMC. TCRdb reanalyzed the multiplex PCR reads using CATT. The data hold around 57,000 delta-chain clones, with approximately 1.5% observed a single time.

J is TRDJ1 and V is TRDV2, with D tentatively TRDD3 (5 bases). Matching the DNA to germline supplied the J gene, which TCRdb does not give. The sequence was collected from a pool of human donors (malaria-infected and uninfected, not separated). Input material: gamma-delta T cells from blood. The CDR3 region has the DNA TGTGCCTGTGACACCGGGGAAACTGAGGGCTACTACACCGATAAACTCATCTTT. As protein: CACDTGETEGYYTDKLIF.